This T cell receptor beta chain is drawn from a study of blood T cell repertoires in COVID-19. Whole-study context: T cells, B-cell-depleted T cells, or PBMCs supplied cDNA or gDNA.

CDR1 and CDR2 (germline): LNHDA, SQIVND (reference sequence). V lost 7 bases and J 7 bases, leaving 20 bases between the germline ends. CDR3 size: 15 residues. This clone was found a few times. How the authors handled the data: Using reference gene primer amplification, nucleated cell counts were estimated. Produced via immunoSEQ multiplex PCR; TCRdb's table is partial and in-frame only. Clone size and the V and J calls come from that table; the DNA yielded D and trimming. This sample has approximately 88,000 clones, with roughly four fifths found just once. Sequenced material: peripheral blood. The chain uses TRBV19 and TRBJ1-5; D is unclear. This receptor was taken from a woman of 80 years or more with active or convalescent COVID-19. CDR3 sequence reads: CASTNSGEGGQPQHF. DNA for the CDR3: TGTGCCAGTACAAACTCTGGCGAGGGCGGCCAGCCCCAGCATTTT.